This T cell receptor beta chain emerged from a study of blood T cells in healthy people across ages. About the study: Researchers report that template switching captured about one barcoded beta molecule per two T cells.

This CDR3 is 13 amino acids long. Trimming removed 4 bases at V and 11 bases at J, with 17 bases between. Healthy Caucasians from Russia aged about 6 to 90 served as donors. A sample-barcoded 5' primer and a J-beta primer mix were used in a second PCR of roughly 7 to 11 cycles. MiXCR, applied by TCRdb to the 5' RACE reads, yields one record per CDR3 protein. Of 1.5 million to 2 million distinct CDR3 sequences listed, approximately 39% are singletons. Material for sequencing was blood. The chain links TRBV12-3 or TRBV12-4 to TRBJ2-5; a possible D gene is TRBD1 (8 bases). The TCR comes from a human donor in good health. This CDR3 is CASSSGGAGEQYF. The CDR3 DNA is TGTGCCAGCAGTTCAGGGGGCGCGGGGGAGCAGTACTTC.